This T cell receptor (beta chain) is from a study of molecular identifiers for immune sequencing clone quantification. About the research overall: Replicate experiments divided RNA from roughly 21,000 or 96,000 naive CD8 cells into five parts and sequenced four.

Using its own MiXCR run on the PCR reads, TCRdb lists one record per CDR3 protein. Seen here are 79,000 or so distinct CDR3 sequences, roughly 25% observed once, and the top ten hold around 0.77%. V trimming: 5 bases; J trimming: 2 bases; junction bases outside the gene matches: 6. This CDR3 comprises 16 residues. The germline CDR1 and CDR2 sequences are LNHDA and SQIVND (reference sequence). The sequencing sample was made of naive CD8+ T cells from blood, with Jurkat cell RNA spiked in. As to subset: FACS-sorted CD8+CD4-CCR7+CD45RA+ naive T cells. V and J are TRBV19 and TRBJ2-7, with TRBD2 matching 13 bases. The TCR was taken from a human donor in good health. Some libraries in this study had Jurkat cell RNA spiked in. The CDR3 DNA sequence: TGTGCCAGTAGTTGGACTAGCGGGGGACCACCCTACGAGCAGTACTTC. This translates into CASSWTSGGPPYEQYF.